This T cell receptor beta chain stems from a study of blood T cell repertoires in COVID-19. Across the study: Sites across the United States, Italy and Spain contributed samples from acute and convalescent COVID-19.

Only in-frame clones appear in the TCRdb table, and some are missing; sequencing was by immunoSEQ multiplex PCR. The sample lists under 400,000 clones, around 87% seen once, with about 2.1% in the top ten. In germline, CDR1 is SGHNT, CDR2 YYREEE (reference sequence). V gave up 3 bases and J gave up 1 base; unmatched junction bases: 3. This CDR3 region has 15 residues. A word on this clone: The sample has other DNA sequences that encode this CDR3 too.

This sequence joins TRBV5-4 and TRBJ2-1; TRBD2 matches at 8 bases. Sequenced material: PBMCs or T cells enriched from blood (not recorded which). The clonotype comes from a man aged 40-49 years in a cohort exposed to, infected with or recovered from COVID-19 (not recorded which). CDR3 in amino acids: CASSSTSGSYNEQFF. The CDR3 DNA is TGTGCCAGCAGCTCAACTAGCGGTTCCTACAATGAGCAGTTCTTC.